The sequence of this T cell receptor beta chain was determined in a study of human T cells and chemical hapten exposure. CDR3 size: 14 residues. Germline lookup yields CDR1 SGHTA and CDR2 FQGNSA. V trimming: 3 bases; J trimming: 4 bases; junction bases outside the gene matches: 3. This clonotype has a handful of counts. TCRdb reprocessed the RACE reads with MiXCR, giving one entry per CDR3 protein. The table includes about 78,000 distinct CDR3 sequences, around 8.8% detected once. Sample time point: patch test 2, 6 weeks after DPC sensitization. Treatment described: therapeutic diphenylcyclopropenone sensitization with weekly scalp DPC.

The genes are TRBV7-2 and TRBJ2-3, with 8 bases identical to TRBD2. Sequencing used whole blood, obtained in connection with sensitization to the hapten diphenylcyclopropenone (DPC). The receptor comes from a woman aged 45-60 years with alopecia areata. Some clones in this sample may be carry-over from other donors' samples. The CDR3 loop is CASSFRLAPDTQYF. Written as DNA, the CDR3 is TGTGCCAGCAGCTTCAGACTAGCGCCAGATACGCAGTATTTT. Full variable domain (remainder filled in from reference TRBV7-2 and TRBJ2-3): GAGVSQSPSNKVTEKGKDVELRCDPISGHTALYWYRQSLGQGLEFLIYFQGNSAPDKSGLPSDRFSAERTGGSVSTLTIQRTQQEDSAVYLCASSFRLAPDTQYFGPGTRLTVL.